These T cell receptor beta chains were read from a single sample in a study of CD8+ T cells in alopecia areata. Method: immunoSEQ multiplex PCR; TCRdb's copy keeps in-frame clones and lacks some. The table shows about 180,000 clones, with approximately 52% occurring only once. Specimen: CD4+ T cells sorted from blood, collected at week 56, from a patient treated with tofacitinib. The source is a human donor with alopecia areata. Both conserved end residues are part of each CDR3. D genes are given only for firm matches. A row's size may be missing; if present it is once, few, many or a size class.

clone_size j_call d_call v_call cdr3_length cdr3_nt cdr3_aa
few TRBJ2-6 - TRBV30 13 TGTGCCTCAGGACATATGGGGGCCAACGTCCTGACTTTC CASGHMGANVLTF
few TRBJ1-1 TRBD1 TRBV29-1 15 TGCAGCGTTGAACACTCGGACAGGCCCAACACTGAAGCTTTCTTT CSVEHSDRPNTEAFF
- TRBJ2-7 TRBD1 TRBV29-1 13 TGCAGCGGGACAGACAGGGCCACCTACGAGCAGTACTTC CSGTDRATYEQYF
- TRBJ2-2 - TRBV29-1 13 TGCAGCGTTGGGTTGAGGTTCACCGGGGAGCTGTTTTTT CSVGLRFTGELFF
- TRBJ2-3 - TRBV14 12 TGTGCCAGCAGTCCATCCACAGATACGCAGTATTTT CASSPSTDTQYF
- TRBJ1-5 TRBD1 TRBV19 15 TGTGCCAGTAGTACCGACAGGGGAAGCAATCAGCCCCAGCATTTT CASSTDRGSNQPQHF
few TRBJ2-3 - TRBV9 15 TGTGCCAGCAGCCCCAGAGGGGCGAAGTCAGATACGCAGTATTTT CASSPRGAKSDTQYF
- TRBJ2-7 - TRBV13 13 TGTGCCAGCAGCTTAATTGACCACAGGGTTCTCCACTTC CASSLIDHRVLHF
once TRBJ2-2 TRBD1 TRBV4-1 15 TGCGCCAGCAGCCCCCGGGACAGGGGTACCGGGGAGCTGTTTTTT CASSPRDRGTGELFF
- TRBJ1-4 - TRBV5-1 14 TGCGCCAGCAGCTTCGGACGACACAATGAAAAACTGTTTTTT CASSFGRHNEKLFF
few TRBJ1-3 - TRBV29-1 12 TGCAGCGTTGTTAAGACTGGAAACACCATATATTTT CSVVKTGNTIYF
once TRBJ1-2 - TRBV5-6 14 TGTGCCAGCAGCTTGCGGCAGGGAAGCTATGGCTACACCTTC CASSLRQGSYGYTF
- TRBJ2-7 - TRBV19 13 TGTGCCAGTAGTCCGGACCGACGGTACGAGCAGTACTTC CASSPDRRYEQYF
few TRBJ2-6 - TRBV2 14 TGTGCCAGCAGTGATGGCTCTGGGGCCAACGTCCTGACTTTC CASSDGSGANVLTF
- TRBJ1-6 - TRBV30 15 TGTGCCTGGAGTGTAAACAGGGCCTATAATTCACCCCTCCACTTT CAWSVNRAYNSPLHF
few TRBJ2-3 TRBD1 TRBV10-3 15 TGTGCCATCACCACGGGACAGGGAACCACAGATACGCAGTATTTT CAITTGQGTTDTQYF
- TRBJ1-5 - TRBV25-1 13 TGTGCCAGCAGCGATACAGGGAATCAGCCCCAGCATTTT CASSDTGNQPQHF
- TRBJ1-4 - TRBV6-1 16 TGTGCCAGCAGTGACCCCCAACGGGGTAATAATGAAAAACTGTTTTTT CASSDPQRGNNEKLFF
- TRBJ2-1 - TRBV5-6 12 TGTGCCAGCAGCTTAAGGGGAAAAGAGCAGTTCTTC CASSLRGKEQFF
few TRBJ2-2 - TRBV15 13 TGTGCCACCAGCAGTACACCCACCGGGGAGCTGTTTTTT CATSSTPTGELFF
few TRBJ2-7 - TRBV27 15 TGTGCCAGCAGGGAGCGGTCCGGGGGCTCCTACGAGCAGTACTTC CASRERSGGSYEQYF
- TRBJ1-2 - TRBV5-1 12 TGCGCCAGCAGCATCGGAGGCTATGGCTACACCTTC CASSIGGYGYTF
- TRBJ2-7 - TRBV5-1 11 TGCGCCAGCAGCTCGGCCTACGAGCAGTACTTC CASSSAYEQYF
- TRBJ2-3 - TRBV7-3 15 TGTGCCAGCAGCCCGGGACCCCAGAGCACAGATACGCAGTATTTT CASSPGPQSTDTQYF
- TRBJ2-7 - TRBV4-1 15 TGCGCCAGCAGCCAGGACCCGACACGTACCTACGAGCAGTACTTC CASSQDPTRTYEQYF
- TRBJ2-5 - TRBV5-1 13 TGCGCCAGCAGCTGGGCAGATCAAGAGACCCAGTACTTC CASSWADQETQYF
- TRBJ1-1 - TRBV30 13 TGTGCCTGGAGTGTACAGTGGAACACTGAAGCTTTCTTT CAWSVQWNTEAFF
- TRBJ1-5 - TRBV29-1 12 TGCAGCGCCCGGTCGGGGGATCAGCCCCAGCATTTT CSARSGDQPQHF
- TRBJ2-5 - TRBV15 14 TGTGCCACCAGCAGAGATCGGGCCGAGGAGACCCAGTACTTC CATSRDRAEETQYF
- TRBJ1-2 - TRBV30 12 TGTGCCTGGAGTGTGTTCCTCTATGGCTACACCTTC CAWSVFLYGYTF
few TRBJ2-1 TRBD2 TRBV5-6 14 TGTGCCACACGACAGCGGGGGGGCGACAATGAGCAGTTCTTC CATRQRGGDNEQFF
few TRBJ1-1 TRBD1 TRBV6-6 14 TGTGCCAGTGCCGGACAGGCGTCGAGCACTGAAGCTTTCTTT CASAGQASSTEAFF
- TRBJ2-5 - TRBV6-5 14 TGTGCCAGCAGGGTGTCAGGGAAGGGTGAGACCCAGTACTTC CASRVSGKGETQYF
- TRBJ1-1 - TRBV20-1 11 TGCAGTGCTAGAGACCAGTTTGAAGCTTTCTTT CSARDQFEAFF
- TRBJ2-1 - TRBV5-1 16 TGCGCCAGCAGCTTAGGGGGGCGAGTCCCCCTGAATGAGCAGTTCTTC CASSLGGRVPLNEQFF
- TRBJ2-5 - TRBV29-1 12 TGCAGCGTCAACCTGGGCGGGGAGACCCAGTACTTC CSVNLGGETQYF
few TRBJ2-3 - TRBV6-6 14 TGTGCCAGCAGAAGACACTCTAGCACAGATACGCAGTATTTT CASRRHSSTDTQYF
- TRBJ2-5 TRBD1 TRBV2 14 TGTGCCAGCAGCACCACAGGGGGCATGGAGACCCAGTACTTC CASSTTGGMETQYF
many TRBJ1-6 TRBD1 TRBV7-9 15 TGTGCCAGCAGCTCTCGGACAGGGATGGGTTCACCCCTCCACTTT CASSSRTGMGSPLHF
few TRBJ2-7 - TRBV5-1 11 TGCGCCAGCAGCGGGGACTACGAGCAGTACTTC CASSGDYEQYF
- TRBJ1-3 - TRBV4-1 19 TGCGCCAGCAGCCGTGGGGGGGCGAGAGGGGTAGTGGCTGGAAACACCATATATTTT CASSRGGARGVVAGNTIYF
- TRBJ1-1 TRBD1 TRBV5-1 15 TGCGCCAGCAGCTCCGTGACAGGGGGGGCCCTTGAAGCTTTCTTT CASSSVTGGALEAFF
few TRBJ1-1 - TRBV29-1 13 TGCAGCGTTGTGGACGGATTGAACACTGAAGCTTTCTTT CSVVDGLNTEAFF
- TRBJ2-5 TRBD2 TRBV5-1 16 TGCGCCAGCAGCTTACTTGGGACTAGGGGACAAGAGACCCAGTACTTC CASSLLGTRGQETQYF
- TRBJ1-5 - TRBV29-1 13 TGCAGCGTTGAACAGTCGCCGAATCAGCCCCAGCATTTT CSVEQSPNQPQHF
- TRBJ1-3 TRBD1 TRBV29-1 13 TGCAGCGTTTGGACAGGGCCAGGAAACACCATATATTTT CSVWTGPGNTIYF
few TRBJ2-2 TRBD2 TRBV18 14 TGTGCCAGCTCAAACGGACTAGGCACCGGGGAGCTGTTTTTT CASSNGLGTGELFF
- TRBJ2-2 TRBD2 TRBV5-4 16 TGTGCCAGCAGCCCAACGGGGACTAGCGGCACCGGGGAGCTGTTTTTT CASSPTGTSGTGELFF
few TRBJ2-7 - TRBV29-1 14 TGCAGCGTTGCCCCCCAGTCCCCCTCCTACGAGCAGTACTTC CSVAPQSPSYEQYF
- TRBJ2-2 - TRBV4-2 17 TGTGCCAGCAGACTCTATGACGGGGGATTAAACACCGGGGAGCTGTTTTTT CASRLYDGGLNTGELFF
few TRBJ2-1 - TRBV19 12 TGTGCCAGTAGTATTCCTGCCGAGGTTCCGTTCTTC CASSIPAEVPFF
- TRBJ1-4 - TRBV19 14 TGTGCCAGTAGTATAGGAGTGACTAATGAAAAACTGTTTTTT CASSIGVTNEKLFF
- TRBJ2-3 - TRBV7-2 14 TGTGCCAGCAGCTTTACTACCGGACTGAAAACGCAGTATTTT CASSFTTGLKTQYF
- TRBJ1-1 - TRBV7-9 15 TGTGCCAGCAGCTTAGAAGGGTTAGAGAACACTGAAGCTTTCTTT CASSLEGLENTEAFF
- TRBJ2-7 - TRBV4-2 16 TGTGCCAGCAGCCAGAGACAGCTGGGGAACTCCTACGAGCAGTACTTC CASSQRQLGNSYEQYF
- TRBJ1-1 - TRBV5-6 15 TGTGCCACCCTCCCCCGGGGCATTCTGAACACTGAAGCTTTCTTT CATLPRGILNTEAFF